The T cell receptor beta chain under discussion was sequenced for a study of metastatic and nonmetastatic thyroid tumors. Study observations and caveats: Benign nodules were reported to have significantly lower TCR beta diversity than malignant thyroid tumors, in blood and tumor.

Until they underwent thyroid surgery, no patient had received any treatment. This clone was seen at least ten times. The antigen is undetermined. TCRdb re-clonotyped the PCR reads via MiXCR. Among roughly 58,000 clones listed, roughly 4% were seen once. Trimming cost V 0 bases and J 9 bases, with 13 bases left between them. This CDR3 spans 14 amino acids. Looked up from germline, CDR1 is SGHRS and CDR2 is YFSETQ. The chain uses TRBV5-1 and TRBJ2-1; D may be TRBD1 or TRBD2 (7 bases each). Material for sequencing was blood. The clonotype originates from a female donor with papillary thyroid cancer or a benign thyroid nodule (not recorded which). Some clones in this sample may be carry-over from other donors' samples. In nucleotides, the CDR3 is TGCGCCAGCAGCTTGGGACAGGGAGGGATTGAGCAGTTCTTC. It translates to CASSLGQGGIEQFF.